The rows below give T cell receptor beta chains drawn from one sample of a study of early stage breast cancer tumors. Only in-frame clones appear in the TCRdb table, and some are missing; sequencing was by immunoSEQ multiplex PCR. The data hold about 30,000 clones, with around 75% observed a single time. Specimen: breast tumor tissue. The receptors stem from a person aged 30-39 years with breast cancer. Each CDR3 is given with its conserved first and last residue. A D gene is named only where the DNA matches it firmly. Clone size is given for some rows only: seen once, a few or many times, or a class if the clone is expanded.

J	D	size	V	DNA	CDR3
TRBJ2-7	TRBD2	few	TRBV9	TGTGCCAGCAGCCCGGGACTAGCGGGAGCGTACGAGCAGTACTTC	CASSPGLAGAYEQYF
TRBJ1-1	NA	NA	TRBV18	TGTGCCAGCTCACCACTGGATAGGGACGCTTTCTTT	CASSPLDRDAFF
TRBJ2-1	NA	NA	TRBV14	TGTGCCAGCAGCCAAGACCCCTCCTGGTACAATGAGCAGTTCTTC	CASSQDPSWYNEQFF
TRBJ2-7	NA	NA	TRBV11-2	TGTGCCAGCAGCTTTAGTCCCGCATCTACCCGCTCCTACGAGCAGTACTTC	CASSFSPASTRSYEQYF
TRBJ2-3	NA	once	TRBV7-3	TGTGCCAGCAGCTCCTCCCTCAACACAGATACGCAGTATTTT	CASSSSLNTDTQYF
TRBJ2-1	TRBD2	NA	TRBV4-2	TGTGCCAGCAGCCAAGATTTAACTAGCGGAGACTACAATGAGCAGTTCTTC	CASSQDLTSGDYNEQFF
TRBJ1-5	NA	few	TRBV19	TGTGCCAGTAGTATAGCGGGGGCTAGCAATCAGCCCCAGCATTTT	CASSIAGASNQPQHF
TRBJ2-7	TRBD2	NA	TRBV4-2	TGTGCCAGCAGCCAAGATCCTAGCGGGAGTAGAGACGAGCAGTACTTC	CASSQDPSGSRDEQYF
TRBJ2-5	NA	NA	TRBV30	TGTGCCTGGAGCTTTCAAGAGACCCAGTACTTC	CAWSFQETQYF
TRBJ2-7	TRBD2	NA	TRBV7-9	TGTGCCAGCAGCTTAGGGGAGGGGACCTACGAGCAGTACTTC	CASSLGEGTYEQYF
TRBJ1-2	NA	few	TRBV21-1	TGTGCCAGCAGCAAGGGGAAGTGCGACCGAGAGAAAATTTTTAACTATGGCTACACCTTC	CASSKGKCDREKIFNYGYTF
TRBJ2-7	NA	medium-sized	TRBV25-1	TGTGCCAGCAGTGAATCCCCCGACCGGTGGGGTGAGCAGTACTTC	CASSESPDRWGEQYF
TRBJ2-5	TRBD2	NA	TRBV5-1	TGCGCCAGCAGCCATCAGGCGGGAGGACAAGAGACCCAGTACTTC	CASSHQAGGQETQYF
TRBJ2-2	NA	NA	TRBV20-1	TGCAGTACCGGACGGGCCGGGGAGCTGTTTTTT	CSTGRAGELFF
TRBJ2-1	TRBD2	NA	TRBV2	TGTGCCAGCAGTGAACAAGCGGGAGTACGTAATGAGCAGTTCTTC	CASSEQAGVRNEQFF
TRBJ2-1	NA	NA	TRBV7-9	TGTGCCAGCAGCGACAGTCATAGCGAACACAATGAGCAGTTCTTC	CASSDSHSEHNEQFF
TRBJ2-2	TRBD1	NA	TRBV9	TGTGCCAGCAGCGTAGGGGGCACCGGGACAGGGATCCACGGGGAGCTGTTTTTT	CASSVGGTGTGIHGELFF
TRBJ2-7	NA	NA	TRBV7-9	TGTGCCAGCAGCTTAGCTGGGGGACAAGTCTACGAGCAGTACTTC	CASSLAGGQVYEQYF
TRBJ2-3	NA	NA	TRBV15	TGTGCCACCAGCAGAGATCGGGCAGGAACCACAGATACGCAGTATTTT	CATSRDRAGTTDTQYF
TRBJ1-3	NA	NA	TRBV9	TGTGCCAGCAGCCCCGCGCAGGGTGCAAGAAACACCATATATTTT	CASSPAQGARNTIYF
TRBJ1-2	NA	NA	TRBV5-6	TGTGCCAGCAGCGAACCAGACAGGACGTATGGCTACACCTTC	CASSEPDRTYGYTF
TRBJ2-5	TRBD2	once	TRBV6-6	TGTGCCAGCAGTAAACCACTAGCGGGAGAGACCGAGACCCAGTACTTC	CASSKPLAGETETQYF
TRBJ2-5	NA	NA	TRBV7-2	TGTGCCAGCAGCTTAAGGGTAGTAGAGACCCAGTACTTC	CASSLRVVETQYF
TRBJ2-1	TRBD2	NA	TRBV7-9	TGTGCCAGCAGCTTAGTCCTAGCGGGACTCGATGAGCAGTTCTTC	CASSLVLAGLDEQFF
TRBJ2-7	TRBD1	NA	TRBV5-1	TGCGCCAGCAGCTGGACGCAGGGGGCGCTTCACCACTACGAGCAGTACTTC	CASSWTQGALHHYEQYF
TRBJ2-7	TRBD2	few	TRBV27	TGTGCCAGCAGTTTGTTAGCGGGAGATGGCGAGCAGTACTTC	CASSLLAGDGEQYF
TRBJ2-1	TRBD2	NA	TRBV5-1	TGCGCCAGCAGCCCCGCCGGGACTAGCGGGAGAAATGAGCAGTTCTTC	CASSPAGTSGRNEQFF
TRBJ2-7	TRBD1	NA	TRBV25-1	TGTGCCAGCAGTGAATATGCGAGGGGGCGAGACGAGCAGTACTTC	CASSEYARGRDEQYF
TRBJ1-1	NA	NA	TRBV5-1	TGCGCCAGCAGCGCCCGGGTTCTTAACACTGAAGCTTTCTTT	CASSARVLNTEAFF
TRBJ2-1	NA	NA	TRBV7-6	TGTGCCAGCAGTTCGCCAACTGGGGCGAAGCAGTTCTTC	CASSSPTGAKQFF
TRBJ1-6	NA	NA	TRBV11-3	TGTGCCAGCAGCTTAGGCTCGGATTCACCCCTCCACTTT	CASSLGSDSPLHF